The 26 T cell receptor beta chains reported below all come from one sample, sequenced in a study of blood T cells in healthy people across ages. The authors ran a second PCR of about 7 to 11 cycles using a sample-barcoded 5' primer and a J-beta primer mix. A single record per CDR3 protein comes from TCRdb applying MiXCR to the 5' RACE reads. The data contain about 1.8 million distinct CDR3 sequences, around half of them singletons. The sequenced material came from blood. The source of these receptors is a woman aged 40 to 55 in good health.

The chain links TRBV5-1 to TRBJ2-3, with unresolved D. From germline, CDR1 is SGHRS and CDR2 YFSETQ. V was shortened by 7 bases and J by 1 base, with 19 bases between the two germline ends. CDR3 length: 16 amino acids. The CDR3 DNA sequence: TGCGCCAGCGAGGCTCTCCCTAGTGGGGGCACAGATACGCAGTATTTT. It specifies CASEALPSGGTDTQYF.

V gene TRBV4-3 combines with J gene TRBJ2-6, with a tentative D call TRBD2 (5 bases). Deletions cut 1 base from V and 8 bases from J, with 15 bases between. Germline CDR1 LGHNA, CDR2 YSLEER. This CDR3 has 16 amino acids. The CDR3 loop reads CASSQAKASGTNVLTF. The CDR3 region has the DNA TGCGCCAGCAGCCAAGCAAAGGCTTCCGGGACCAACGTCCTGACTTTC.

The table lists this clonotype with a few counts. The chain couples TRBV24-1 to TRBJ2-7, with 8 bases identical to TRBD1. The J call is uncertain, as TRBJ2-5 better fits the DNA end. The CDR3 runs 14 residues. Per the germline V gene, CDR1 is KGHDR and CDR2 is SFDVKD. The CDR3 loop reads CATSAANRGETQYF. CDR3 nucleotides: TGTGCCACCAGTGCTGCGAACAGGGGGGAGACCCAGTACTTC.

This clonotype has just one count. The V call is TRBV12-3 or TRBV12-4, the J call TRBJ2-3; D not certain. Between the trimmed V and J ends, which lost 7 bases and 0 bases, there was a span of 14 bases. This CDR3 is 15 amino acids long. For the CDR3, the DNA is TGTGCCAGCACAGGTACACCAAATAGCACAGATACGCAGTATTTT. Translated, it gives CASTGTPNSTDTQYF.

The rearrangement links TRBV7-8 to TRBJ2-7; tentative D call: TRBD1 (7 bases). The CDR3 runs 16 residues. Germline CDR1 reads SGHVS; CDR2 reads FQNEAQ. V was trimmed by 4 bases and J by 0 bases, leaving 16 bases between them. CDR3 DNA: TGTGCCAGCAGCTCACGGAGGGGACAGAGCTCCTACGAGCAGTACTTC. This codes for CASSSRRGQSSYEQYF. Supplemented by reference TRBV7-8 and TRBJ2-7, the full variable domain reads GAGVSQSPRYKVAKRGQDVALRCDPISGHVSLFWYQQALGQGPEFLTYFQNEAQLDKSGLPSDRFFAERPEGSVSTLKIQRTQQEDSAVYLCASSSRRGQSSYEQYFGPGTRLTVT.

CDR3 DNA: TGTGCCAGCTCACCTCCCAGGGACAACACAGATACGCAGTATTTT. This sequence encodes CASSPPRDNTDTQYF. The chain is built from TRBV18 and TRBJ2-3; maybe TRBD1 (6 bases). Looked up from germline, CDR1 is KGHSH and CDR2 is LQKENI. This CDR3 is built from 15 residues. Trimming shortened V by 3 bases and J by 2 bases, and 12 bases separated the two germline ends.

This clonotype occurred a few times. The chain carries TRBV6-2 or TRBV6-3 and TRBJ2-1; 7 bases match TRBD2. The V gene end was trimmed by 7 bases and the J gene end by 4 bases; junction bases not matched to a gene: 7. Per germline, CDR1 MNHEY and CDR2 SVGEGT. The CDR3 consists of 14 residues. CDR3 residues: CASIQSGVYNEQFF. CDR3 nucleotide sequence: TGTGCCAGCATACAAAGCGGGGTATACAATGAGCAGTTCTTC.

Of note for this clonotype: The junction shows a germline mismatch at one end, possibly a read error. The genes are TRBV28 and TRBJ2-6, with 7 bases fitting TRBD1. This CDR3 is built from 15 residues. Germline CDR1 and CDR2: MDHEN and SYDVKM. The CDR3 sequence: CAGSSGGTGANVLTF. The DNA for the CDR3 is TGTGCCGGCAGTTCAGGGGGAACTGGGGCCAACGTCCTGACTTTC.

The chain couples TRBV5-1 to TRBJ2-1; 8 bases are a match to TRBD2. Germline CDR1 SGHRS, CDR2 YFSETQ. The CDR3 sequence is 13 residues long. Unmatched junction bases numbered 10, after V lost 4 bases and J lost 13 bases. CDR3 region: CASSPGGEDIQFF. In DNA, the CDR3 is TGCGCCAGCAGCCCCGGGGGGGAGGACATTCAGTTCTTC.

J is TRBJ2-1 and V is TRBV4-2; D possibly corresponds to TRBD2 (5 bases). Germline values: CDR1 LGHNA, CDR2 YNFKEQ. The CDR3 consists of 15 residues. Deletions cut 0 bases from V and 8 bases from J, with 14 bases between. The CDR3 nucleotides read TGTGCCAGCAGCCAAGACCTACTAGGACTTTATGAGCAGTTCTTC. Its translation is CASSQDLLGLYEQFF.

The genes are TRBV7-2 and TRBJ1-1, with D possibly matching TRBD1 (5 bases). Looked up from germline, CDR1 is SGHTA and CDR2 is FQGNSA. The CDR3 spans 14 residues. V was cut by 5 bases and J by 1 base, with 11 bases left in between. The CDR3 DNA reads as TGTGCCAGCAGCATGGGACGGTCGAACACTGAAGCTTTCTTT. Translated: CASSMGRSNTEAFF.

This clonotype has a handful of counts. V usage is TRBV6-5 and J usage is TRBJ2-5; D might be TRBD1 or TRBD2, each matching 5 bases. Between the trimmed V and J ends, which lost 0 bases and 2 bases, there was a span of 13 bases. This CDR3 has 16 residues. CDR1 MNHEY and CDR2 SVGAGI come from the germline V gene. The CDR3 reads CASSYSPLRGQETQYF. CDR3 sequence (DNA): TGTGCCAGCAGTTACTCCCCCCTGAGGGGACAAGAGACCCAGTACTTC.

V usage is TRBV9 and J usage is TRBJ2-5; D unresolved. Germline V gene data show CDR1 as SGDLS and CDR2 as YYNGEE. The CDR3 runs to 13 residues. Deletions cut 3 bases from V and 4 bases from J, with 10 bases between. CDR3 nucleotide sequence: TGTGCCAGCAGCGCGATCCCAGGAGAGACCCAGTACTTC. Protein: CASSAIPGETQYF.

The V and J genes are TRBV12-3 or TRBV12-4 and TRBJ1-2; D perhaps matches TRBD1 (6 bases). This CDR3 is 13 amino acids long. Trimming removed 7 bases at V and 3 bases at J, with 12 bases between. The CDR3 nucleotides are TGTGCCAGCATGGGGGGGGCATACTATGGCTACACCTTC. Protein sequence: CASMGGAYYGYTF.

The chain combines TRBV7-2 with TRBJ2-7, with D perhaps matching TRBD1 (5 bases). The V gene lost 7 bases and the J gene lost 4 bases, with 23 bases spanning the gap. Germline assignment: CDR1 SGHTA and CDR2 FQGNSA. The CDR3 is 16 residues long. In nucleotides, the CDR3 is TGTGCCAGCAACACTCAAGGGGCAGGGTTCGGGTACGAGCAGTACTTC. It translates to CASNTQGAGFGYEQYF.

The rearrangement joins TRBV11-2 to TRBJ2-7; possible D gene TRBD2, 6 bases. From germline, CDR1 is SGHAT and CDR2 FQNNGV. The V gene lost 4 bases and the J gene lost 0 bases, with 19 bases spanning the gap. CDR3 length: 17 residues. The CDR3 region has the DNA TGTGCCAGCAGCTACCTGAGAGGGGACGGGAGCTCCTACGAGCAGTACTTC. This gives the protein CASSYLRGDGSSYEQYF. Full variable domain (missing parts from reference TRBV11-2 and TRBJ2-7): EAGVAQSPRYKIIEKRQSVAFWCNPISGHATLYWYQQILGQGPKLLIQFQNNGVVDDSQLPKDRFSAERLKGVDSTLKIQPAKLEDSAVYLCASSYLRGDGSSYEQYFGPGTRLTVT.

The chain employs TRBV2 and TRBJ2-3; no firm D call. Germline assignment: CDR1 SNHLY and CDR2 FYNNEI. The CDR3 runs 14 residues. V was cut by 7 bases and J by 5 bases, with 16 bases left in between. CDR3 in DNA: TGTGCCAGCAATGACCGTCTTTCCCTAGATACGCAGTATTTT. Its translation: CASNDRLSLDTQYF.

The gene calls are TRBV7-8 and TRBJ1-1; 7 bases agree with TRBD1. The CDR3 spans 15 residues. Germline trimming cut 5 bases from V and 4 bases from J; bases unmatched to any gene: 10. Germline values: CDR1 SGHVS, CDR2 FQNEAQ. As DNA, the CDR3 is TGTGCCAGCAGCCCCAGACAGGGAGTGACCACTGAAGCTTTCTTT. Encoded protein: CASSPRQGVTTEAFF.

This chain connects TRBV6-6 to TRBJ1-5; 9 bases line up with TRBD1. This CDR3 is 15 amino acids long. Per the germline V gene, CDR1 is MNHNY and CDR2 is SVGAGI (reference sequence). The CDR3 DNA is TGTGGGGCCCGCGGGGGACAGGGTAAGAATCAGCCCCAGCATTTT. It yields the protein CGARGGQGKNQPQHF.

In this sample, this clonotype turned up a few times. The rearrangement links TRBV27 to TRBJ1-2, with 9 bases lining up with TRBD1. The germline gives CDR1 MNHEY, CDR2 SMNVEV (reference sequence). V gave up 8 bases and J gave up 2 bases; unmatched junction bases: 6. This CDR3 has 14 amino acids. The CDR3 here is CASSTGGANYGYTF. The CDR3 nucleotides are TGTGCCAGCTCAACAGGGGGCGCAAACTATGGCTACACCTTC.

The CDR3 nucleotides read TGTGCCAGCAGTCGACTAGTGGATACGCAGTATTTT. This codes for CASSRLVDTQYF. V and J are TRBV6-2 or TRBV6-3 and TRBJ2-3; a weak D match, TRBD2 (6 bases). The ends were cut back, 5 bases at V and 6 bases at J, with 9 bases in the middle. This CDR3 has 12 residues. Germline CDR1 and CDR2: MNHEY and SVGEGT.

The J gene is TRBJ2-4, the V gene TRBV20-1; D is ambiguous. Gene TRBJ2-5 matches the end of the DNA better, so the J call may be wrong. The CDR3 covers 14 residues. CDR1 is DFQATT, CDR2 SNEGSKA, per germline (reference sequence). The CDR3 sequence: CSARDYLVVETQYF. The CDR3 DNA reads TGCAGTGCTAGAGATTATCTAGTTGTAGAGACCCAGTACTTC.

The J gene is TRBJ1-2, the V gene TRBV9; D perhaps matches TRBD1 (5 bases). This CDR3 is 12 amino acids long. V lost 4 bases and J 8 bases, leaving 12 bases between the germline ends. Germline lookup yields CDR1 SGDLS and CDR2 YYNGEE. The CDR3 loop is CASSLETVGYTF. The CDR3 DNA is TGTGCCAGCAGCCTCGAGACAGTAGGCTACACCTTC.

This clonotype was seen a handful of times. The V and J genes are TRBV6-2 or TRBV6-3 and TRBJ2-6, with TRBD2 as a possible D gene (5 bases). The CDR3 runs 16 residues. V was cut by 5 bases and J by 0 bases, with 11 bases left in between. The germline V gene has CDR1 MNHEY and CDR2 SVGEGT. The CDR3: CASSPGLRSGANVLTF. The DNA of the CDR3 is TGTGCCAGCAGTCCTGGACTCCGCTCTGGGGCCAACGTCCTGACTTTC.

The J gene is TRBJ1-5, the V gene TRBV6-1; 10 nucleotides agree with TRBD1. CDR1 is MNHNS, CDR2 SASEGT, per germline. The ends lost 6 bases at V and 7 bases at J; junction bases unmatched: 12. The CDR3 runs 16 residues. CDR3 in DNA: TGTGCCAGCAGCGAAAGCGGGACAGGGGATGACCAGCCCCAGCATTTT. It yields the protein CASSESGTGDDQPQHF.

The rearrangement links TRBV20-1 to TRBJ2-7; D not certain. The J call could be wrong; TRBJ2-5 is a better fit for the DNA end. Germline V CDR1 and CDR2: DFQATT, SNEGSKA (reference sequence). This CDR3 region has 13 residues. Written as DNA, the CDR3 is TGCAGTCCCGGCGGAGACTGGCGGGAGACCCAGTACTTC. The encoded protein is CSPGGDWRETQYF.